A selection of T cell receptor beta chains follows, all from one sample in a study of OX40 agonist ivuxolimab in advanced cancers. TCRdb's copy holds only in-frame clones and misses some; the assay was immunoSEQ multiplex PCR. Seen here are 45,000 to 65,000 clones, around 87% observed once, and the top ten hold around 1.7%. The material sequenced was CD4+ or CD8+ T cells sorted from blood, taken in a trial of the OX40 agonist ivuxolimab. The receptors shown here come from an adult with an advanced solid tumor such as melanoma, head and neck, liver or kidney cancer. Both conserved end residues are part of each CDR3. The D gene is left open where the match is weak. Part of the rows lack a size; the others show once, few, many or a class for expanded clones.

v_gene	d_gene	abundance	j_gene	CDR3nt	CDR3aa
TRBV27	NA	NA	TRBJ1-5	TGTGCCAGCAGTTTATCCTCGGGGCAGGGGTACAATCAGCCCCAGCATTTT	CASSLSSGQGYNQPQHF
TRBV7-2	TRBD1	NA	TRBJ2-5	TGTGCCAGCAGCCAGGGGATGGGGACAGGGGGACAAGAGACCCAGTACTTC	CASSQGMGTGGQETQYF
TRBV6-1	NA	NA	TRBJ2-1	TGTGCCAGCAGTGAAGCTCAGGGTTGGAATGAGCAGTTCTTC	CASSEAQGWNEQFF
TRBV5-1	NA	NA	TRBJ2-3	TGCGCCAGCAGCCCCATCGCAGGCCCGATACTCACAGATACGCAGTATTTT	CASSPIAGPILTDTQYF
TRBV4-2	NA	NA	TRBJ2-5	TGTGCCAGCAGCCAAGGAACGGGGCCGCCTCAAGAGACCCAGTACTTC	CASSQGTGPPQETQYF
TRBV5-6	NA	few	TRBJ1-6	TGTGCCAGCAGCCGTACAGGGTACGGGTCACCCCTCCACTTT	CASSRTGYGSPLHF
TRBV2	TRBD1	NA	TRBJ1-1	TGTGCCAGCAAGGGGGACAGAACCATGAACACTGAAGCTTTCTTT	CASKGDRTMNTEAFF
TRBV7-2	NA	NA	TRBJ1-2	TGTGCCAGCAGCTTAAGGGGCGCTAACTATGGCTACACCTTC	CASSLRGANYGYTF
TRBV11-3	NA	NA	TRBJ1-1	TGTGCCAGCAGCTTAGATGGGACATTGAACACTGAAGCTTTCTTT	CASSLDGTLNTEAFF
TRBV7-8	NA	NA	TRBJ1-5	TGTGCCAGCAGCTTAGTCCGGGGGAATCAGCCCCAGCATTTT	CASSLVRGNQPQHF
TRBV5-8	NA	NA	TRBJ1-1	TGTGCCAGCAGCTTGCAGGGGTGGGCCTACACTGAAGCTTTCTTT	CASSLQGWAYTEAFF
TRBV11-2	NA	NA	TRBJ1-1	TGTGCCAGCAGCTTACGGGGGGTTCTTAAAGCTTTCTTT	CASSLRGVLKAFF